Shown below are 17 T cell receptor beta chains from a single sample sequenced in a study of blood T cell repertoires in COVID-19. Measured with immunoSEQ multiplex PCR; TCRdb has only the in-frame clones, and not every one. This table has roughly 230,000 clones, 83% appearing once. Sequencing input: peripheral blood. The receptors shown here come from a woman between 50 and 59 years old with acute or convalescent COVID-19.

V usage is TRBV19 and J usage is TRBJ1-1; D is undetermined. The CDR3 loop spans 13 amino acids. Germline CDR1 LNHDA, CDR2 SQIVND (reference sequence). V lost 2 bases to trimming and J lost 7 bases, with 11 bases between them. The CDR3 DNA follows: TGTGCCAGTAGTATATCGGGAAAAGTTGAAGCTTTCTTT. This codes for CASSISGKVEAFF.

The chain uses TRBV28 and TRBJ1-5; D remains ambiguous. CDR1 MDHEN and CDR2 SYDVKM come from the germline V gene. Trimming stripped 5 bases from V and 3 bases from J, with 14 bases between. The CDR3 contains 15 residues. The CDR3 region is CASSPSPSYNQPQHF. Written as DNA, the CDR3 is TGTGCCAGCAGTCCCTCCCCCAGTTACAATCAGCCCCAGCATTTT. Full variable domain (remainder filled in from reference TRBV28 and TRBJ1-5): DVKVTQSSRYLVKRTGEKVFLECVQDMDHENMFWYRQDPGLGLRLIYFSYDVKMKEKGDIPEGYSVSREKKERFSLILESASTNQTSMYLCASSPSPSYNQPQHFGDGTRLSIL.

V is TRBV7-9 and J is TRBJ2-7, with 8 bases matching TRBD1. The V segment lost 5 bases and the J segment 3 bases; nucleotides outside the gene matches: 6. The CDR3 is made up of 14 amino acids. Germline V lookup: CDR1 SEHNR, CDR2 FQNEAQ (reference sequence). CDR3 region: CASSPRDRGYEQYF. The CDR3 DNA reads as TGTGCCAGCAGCCCCCGCGACAGGGGCTACGAGCAGTACTTC.

Concerning this clone: Additional DNA sequences in this sample encode the identical CDR3. V and J are TRBV5-1 and TRBJ1-1; D is undetermined. Trimming cost V 0 bases and J 4 bases, with 7 bases left between them. The germline CDR1 and CDR2 sequences are SGHRS and YFSETQ. CDR3 length: 13 amino acids. DNA of the CDR3: TGCGCCAGCAGCTTGGCCCCAGGCACTGAAGCTTTCTTT. Translated: CASSLAPGTEAFF.

CDR3 nucleotide sequence: TGTGCCAGCAGTTTATCCCCTAGCGGGGGGGCGTCCGGGGAGCTGTTTTTT. Translating it yields CASSLSPSGGASGELFF. The V call is TRBV27, the J call TRBJ2-2; 12 nucleotides match TRBD2. The CDR3 contains 17 residues. Germline V CDR1 and CDR2: MNHEY, SMNVEV (reference sequence). With V trimmed by 0 bases and J by 6 bases, 5 bases remained unmatched.

This rearrangement joins TRBV5-1 to TRBJ2-7; a possible D gene is TRBD2 (6 bases). V shed 4 bases and J shed 3 bases, with 17 bases lying between them. CDR1 and CDR2 (germline): SGHRS, YFSETQ. This CDR3 has 15 residues. CDR3 residues: CASSGGLGGVYEQYF. CDR3 in DNA: TGCGCCAGCAGCGGGGGACTTGGCGGGGTCTACGAGCAGTACTTC.

This sequence joins TRBV6-1 and TRBJ1-5; D uncertain. The V gene lost 3 bases and the J gene lost 0 bases, with 12 bases spanning the gap. The length of the CDR3 is 16 residues. Germline V gives CDR1 MNHNS, CDR2 SASEGT. The CDR3 reads CASSDPFGDSNQPQHF. The CDR3 coding sequence is TGTGCCAGCAGTGACCCTTTCGGGGATAGCAATCAGCCCCAGCATTTT.

This rearrangement joins TRBV3-1 (or the pseudogene TRBV3-2) to TRBJ1-2, with 9 bases lining up with TRBD1. This CDR3 has 15 residues. Germline trimming cut 1 base from V and 8 bases from J; bases unmatched to any gene: 8. CDR1 is LGHDT and CDR2 is YNNKEL in the germline V gene (reference sequence). The DNA of the CDR3 is TGTGCCAGCAGCCAAGTCCGGGACAGGGTAGACGGCTACACCTTC. Amino acids: CASSQVRDRVDGYTF.

This chain joins TRBV5-5 and TRBJ1-5; 7 bases align to TRBD1. CDR1 and CDR2 (germline): SGHKS, YYEKEE (reference sequence). CDR3 size: 16 residues. The junction had 10 bases not matched to a gene; V was cut back by 1 base and J by 6 bases. CDR3 residues: CASSLTGPGGSQPQHF. CDR3 DNA: TGTGCCAGCAGCTTGACTGGGCCAGGGGGATCTCAGCCCCAGCATTTT.

The V call is TRBV27, the J call TRBJ1-5; TRBD1 is a possible D gene (6 bases). Per the germline V gene, CDR1 is MNHEY and CDR2 is SMNVEV (reference sequence). This CDR3 has 14 amino acids. Trimming removed 2 bases from V and 5 bases from J, with 10 bases in between. Here the CDR3 DNA reads TGTGCCAGCAGTTTAGGGCAGGGGCATCAGCCCCAGCATTTT. This encodes CASSLGQGHQPQHF.

This sequence joins TRBV3-1 (or the pseudogene TRBV3-2) and TRBJ1-4; no reliable D call. V was shortened by 3 bases and J by 8 bases, with 10 bases between the two germline ends. The CDR3 is 13 residues long. Germline CDR1 and CDR2: LGHDT and YNNKEL (reference sequence). CDR3 sequence (DNA): TGTGCCAGCAGCCAGTTAATTGGCGAAAAACTGTTTTTT. It encodes CASSQLIGEKLFF.

This chain connects TRBV6-1 to TRBJ1-1, with D possibly matching TRBD1 (5 bases). The CDR3 spans 14 residues. Trimming took 2 bases from V and 1 from J, leaving 8 bases between them. Germline loops: CDR1 MNHNS, CDR2 SASEGT. The CDR3 here is CASSELRGNTEAFF. The CDR3, as DNA: TGTGCCAGCAGTGAACTAAGGGGGAACACTGAAGCTTTCTTT.

The chain is built from TRBV11-2 and TRBJ1-1, with 9 bases lining up with TRBD1. Germline V lookup: CDR1 SGHAT, CDR2 FQNNGV. The CDR3 loop spans 15 amino acids. Trimming at V came to 1 base and at J to 5 bases, leaving 5 bases not matched to a gene. DNA of the CDR3: TGTGCCAGCAGCTTAGTAACAGGGGGCGAGACTGAAGCTTTCTTT. It specifies CASSLVTGGETEAFF.

The rearrangement uses TRBV7-2 and TRBJ2-5; perhaps TRBD1 as D (6 bases). V lost 1 base and J 5 bases, leaving 14 bases between the germline ends. The CDR3 runs 15 residues. Germline V gene data show CDR1 as SGHTA and CDR2 as FQGNSA. CDR3 in DNA: TGTGCCAGCAGCTTAGTAGGGGGACAATCGGAGACCCAGTACTTC. It translates to CASSLVGGQSETQYF.

The rearrangement uses TRBV20-1 and TRBJ2-7; TRBD2 matches 7 bases. V gave up 3 bases and J gave up 2 bases; unmatched junction bases: 4. Germline assignment: CDR1 DFQATT and CDR2 SNEGSKA (reference sequence). This CDR3 is 13 amino acids long. The DNA for the CDR3 is TGCAGTGCTAGTAAGGGGAGGGCCTACGAGCAGTACTTC. Its translation: CSASKGRAYEQYF.

The chain couples TRBV28 to TRBJ2-3; 14 bases are shared with TRBD2. The CDR3 sequence is 18 residues long. CDR1 and CDR2 from the germline V gene are MDHEN and SYDVKM. V lost 4 bases and J lost 1; bases outside the gene matches: 7. In DNA form, the CDR3 reads TGTGCCAGCAGTTATCTTGGACTAGCGGGAGGTGGCACAGATACGCAGTATTTT. Amino acid sequence: CASSYLGLAGGGTDTQYF.

The chain combines TRBV11-3 with TRBJ2-7, with 8 positions matching TRBD1. Germline CDR1 and CDR2: SGHNT and YENEEA. Trimming at V came to 6 bases and at J to 6 bases, leaving 4 bases not matched to a gene. The CDR3 extends over 12 amino acids. CDR3 DNA: TGTGCCAGCAGTCACGGACAGGGCGAGCAGTACTTC. It encodes CASSHGQGEQYF.